Here is one T cell receptor beta chain with its context. This record belongs to a study of Ad26.COV2.S vaccination and SARS-CoV-2 variants. The CDR3 extends over 15 amino acids. V shed 4 bases and J shed 0 bases, with 10 bases lying between them. The germline V gene encodes CDR1 SEHNR and CDR2 FQNEAQ (reference sequence). Data came from immunoSEQ multiplex PCR; TCRdb stores just in-frame clones and leaves some out. The table lists hundreds of thousands of clones, 70% to 90% of them singletons. The treatment: 15 to 20 received Ad26.COV2.S at low or high dose, single or two shots; 5 received placebo; per-sample allocation not given. The investigators took samples on day 63 after the first vaccine or placebo injection.

This receptor was obtained from a person aged 18 to 59 who received the Ad26.COV2.S COVID-19 vaccine or a placebo. Sequenced material: peripheral blood, taken in a trial of Ad26.COV2.S vaccine versus placebo. J is TRBJ1-5 and V is TRBV7-9, with a possible D match to TRBD1 (5 bases). The CDR3 DNA is TGTGCCAGCAGCTCCGGGGGGGATAGCAATCAGCCCCAGCATTTT. It encodes CASSSGGDSNQPQHF.